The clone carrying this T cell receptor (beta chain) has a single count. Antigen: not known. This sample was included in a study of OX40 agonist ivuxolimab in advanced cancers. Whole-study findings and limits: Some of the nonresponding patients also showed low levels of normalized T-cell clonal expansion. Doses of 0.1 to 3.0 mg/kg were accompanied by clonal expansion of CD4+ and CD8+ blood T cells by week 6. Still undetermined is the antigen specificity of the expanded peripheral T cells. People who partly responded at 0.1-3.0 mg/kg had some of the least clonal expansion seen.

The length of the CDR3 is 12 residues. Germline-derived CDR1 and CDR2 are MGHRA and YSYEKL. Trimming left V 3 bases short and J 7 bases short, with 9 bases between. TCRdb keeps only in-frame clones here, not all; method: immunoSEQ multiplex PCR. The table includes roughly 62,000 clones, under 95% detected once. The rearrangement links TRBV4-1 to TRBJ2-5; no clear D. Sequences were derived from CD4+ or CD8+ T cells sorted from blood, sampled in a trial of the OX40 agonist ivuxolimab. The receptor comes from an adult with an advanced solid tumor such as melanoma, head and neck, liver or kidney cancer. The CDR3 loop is CASSQPFGTQYF. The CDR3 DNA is TGCGCCAGCAGCCAGCCGTTCGGGACCCAGTACTTC.